This record covers a single T cell receptor (beta chain). Other nucleotide sequences in the sample specify the same CDR3. The V end lost 0 bases, the J end lost 7 bases, and 6 bases lay between the germline ends. CDR1 is SGHTA, CDR2 FQGNSA, per germline. The CDR3 has 12 residues. The data originate from a study of cytomegalovirus exposure and HLA in healthy donors. The PCR contained 60 Vbeta and 13 Jbeta primers. TCRdb's copy holds only in-frame clones and misses some; the assay was immunoSEQ multiplex PCR. The sample has about 140,000 clones; 70% to 80% are singletons. The gene calls are TRBV7-2 and TRBJ1-2; D might be TRBD1 (5 bases). This TCR was sampled from a female donor in good health and CMV-seronegative. The sample taken for sequencing was PBMCs. CDR3 DNA: TGTGCCAGCAGCTTAGCAAGGGGTGGCTACACCTTC. This sequence encodes CASSLARGGYTF.